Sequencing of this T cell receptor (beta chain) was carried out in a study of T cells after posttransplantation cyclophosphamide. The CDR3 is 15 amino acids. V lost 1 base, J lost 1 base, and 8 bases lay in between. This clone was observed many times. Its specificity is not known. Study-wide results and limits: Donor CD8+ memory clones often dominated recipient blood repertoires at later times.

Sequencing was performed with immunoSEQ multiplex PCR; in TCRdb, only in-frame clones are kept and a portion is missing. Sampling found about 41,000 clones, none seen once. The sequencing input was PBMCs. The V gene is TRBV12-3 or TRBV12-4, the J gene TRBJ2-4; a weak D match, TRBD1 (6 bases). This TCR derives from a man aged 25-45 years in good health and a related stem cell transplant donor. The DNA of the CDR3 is TGTGCCAGCAGTTTAGACAGGGAGGCCAAAAACATTCAGTACTTC. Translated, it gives CASSLDREAKNIQYF.